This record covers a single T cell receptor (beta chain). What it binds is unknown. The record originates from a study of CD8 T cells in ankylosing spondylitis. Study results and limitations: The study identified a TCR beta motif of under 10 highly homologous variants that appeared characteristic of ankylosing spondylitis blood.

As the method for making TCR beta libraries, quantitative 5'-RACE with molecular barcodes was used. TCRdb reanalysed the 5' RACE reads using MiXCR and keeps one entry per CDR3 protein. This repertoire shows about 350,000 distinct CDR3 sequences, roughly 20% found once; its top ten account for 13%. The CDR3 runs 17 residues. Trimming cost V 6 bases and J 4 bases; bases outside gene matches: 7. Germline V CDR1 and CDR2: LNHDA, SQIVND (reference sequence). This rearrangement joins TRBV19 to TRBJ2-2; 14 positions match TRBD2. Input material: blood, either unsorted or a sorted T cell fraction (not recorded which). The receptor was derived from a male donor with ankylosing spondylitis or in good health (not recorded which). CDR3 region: CASRWTSGGFGTGELFF. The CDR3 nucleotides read TGTGCCAGTAGATGGACTAGCGGGGGGTTCGGCACCGGGGAGCTGTTTTTT.